This TCR beta chain was obtained from a study of cytomegalovirus exposure and HLA in healthy donors. Turning to the study itself: From HLA-typed donors, an early data release held about 92 million unique TCRs.

With 60 Vbeta and 13 Jbeta primers, the PCR was carried out. TCRdb's copy holds only in-frame clones and misses some; the assay was immunoSEQ multiplex PCR. There are 150,000 or so clones in the sample; 80% to 90% occur only once, and almost 9.5% lies in the top ten. Note on this clone: Its antigen is as yet unknown.

The V gene's germline CDR1 is WNHNN and CDR2 SYGVQD (reference sequence). The V end lost 3 bases, the J end lost 6 bases, and 15 bases lay between the germline ends. The CDR3 spans 14 residues. Overall study findings and caveats: Diagnosis of cytomegalovirus status made by the classifier reportedly showed high specificity and sensitivity.

The sequence came from a man younger than 30 in good health and CMV-seropositive. J is TRBJ2-7 and V is TRBV10-1, with D possibly matching TRBD1 (5 bases). The sample consisted of PBMCs. This CDR3 reads CASSDRQGGREQYF. In nucleotides, the CDR3 is TGCGCCAGCAGTGACCGGCAGGGTGGACGCGAGCAGTACTTC.